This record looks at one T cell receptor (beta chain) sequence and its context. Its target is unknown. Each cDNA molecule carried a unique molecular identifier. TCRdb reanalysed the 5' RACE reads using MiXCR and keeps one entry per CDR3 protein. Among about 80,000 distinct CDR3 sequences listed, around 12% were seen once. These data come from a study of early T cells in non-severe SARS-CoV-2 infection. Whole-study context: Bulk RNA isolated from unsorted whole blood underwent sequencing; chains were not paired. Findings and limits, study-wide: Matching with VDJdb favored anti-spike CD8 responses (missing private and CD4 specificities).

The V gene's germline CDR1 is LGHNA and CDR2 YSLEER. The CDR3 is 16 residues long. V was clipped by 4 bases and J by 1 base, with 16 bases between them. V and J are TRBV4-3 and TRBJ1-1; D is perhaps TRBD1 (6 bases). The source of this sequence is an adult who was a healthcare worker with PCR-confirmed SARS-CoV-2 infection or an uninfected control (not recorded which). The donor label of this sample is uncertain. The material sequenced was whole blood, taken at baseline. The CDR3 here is CASSPTGPRENTEAFF. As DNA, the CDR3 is TGCGCCAGCAGCCCGACAGGTCCGCGGGAGAACACTGAAGCTTTCTTT.